Below are 14 T cell receptor beta chains sequenced from a single sample in a study of T cell repertoires and HLA-DP antigens. The protocol was immunoSEQ multiplex PCR, while the TCRdb copy is restricted to in-frame clones and leaves out a portion. The table lists about 89,000 clones, roughly nine tenths of them singletons. These TCRs are of unknown antigen specificity. Input material: CD4+ T cells from PBMCs. These receptor sequences come from a middle-aged man in good health and CMV-seronegative.

The chain joins TRBV7-9 to TRBJ1-2; tentatively, D is TRBD1 (6 bases). Germline assignment: CDR1 SEHNR and CDR2 FQNEAQ (reference sequence). V was cut by 3 bases and J by 6 bases, with 20 bases left in between. The CDR3 has 16 residues. CDR3 amino acids: CASSFSATGQKNGYTF. Written as DNA, the CDR3 is TGTGCCAGCAGCTTCAGTGCGACAGGACAGAAGAATGGCTACACCTTC.

The rearrangement uses TRBV9 and TRBJ2-3; no reliable D call. The CDR3 is made up of 11 amino acids. Germline V CDR1 and CDR2: SGDLS, YYNGEE. Trimming cost V 4 bases and J 6 bases, with 6 bases left between them. The CDR3, as DNA: TGTGCCAGCAGCCTCGTTGATACGCAGTATTTT. It encodes CASSLVDTQYF.

The CDR3 DNA is TGCGCCAGCAGCCCCATCAGAGTTAGCAATCAGCCCCAGCATTTT. Translating gives CASSPIRVSNQPQHF. This chain uses TRBV4-1 with TRBJ1-5; D unclear. The CDR3 is 15 amino acids. V lost 4 bases, J lost 0 bases, and 10 bases lay in between. CDR1 is MGHRA and CDR2 is YSYEKL in the germline V gene.

Comment on this clone: One end of the junction is discordant with germline, which a read error may explain. The chain recombines TRBV6-5 with TRBJ1-1; possible D gene TRBD1, 5 bases. Germline CDR1 is MNHEY and CDR2 is SVGAGI. This CDR3 comprises 14 residues. Written as DNA, the CDR3 is TGTGCCGGCAGCGGAGGACAAACGAACACTGAAGCTTTCTTT. Translated, it gives CAGSGGQTNTEAFF.

The chain links TRBV5-4 to TRBJ2-3; tentative D call: TRBD2 (6 bases). The CDR3 is made up of 14 amino acids. V was clipped by 4 bases and J by 4 bases, with 13 bases between them. Germline V gives CDR1 SGHNT, CDR2 YYREEE (reference sequence). CDR3 amino acids: CASSRGIAADTQYF. The DNA for the CDR3 is TGTGCCAGCAGCCGGGGGATTGCGGCAGATACGCAGTATTTT.

A few counts support this clone. The chain employs TRBV20-1 and TRBJ1-1, with TRBD1 as a possible D gene (5 bases). Germline CDR1 reads DFQATT; CDR2 reads SNEGSKA (reference sequence). This CDR3 has 11 residues. V lost 3 bases to trimming and J lost 6 bases, with 8 bases between them. The CDR3 nucleotides are TGCAGTGCTAGGCGACAGCCTGAAGCTTTCTTT. This translates into CSARRQPEAFF.

The chain couples TRBV11-2 to TRBJ2-1, with D possibly being TRBD1 (5 bases). Germline V gives CDR1 SGHAT, CDR2 FQNNGV. Trimming removed 1 base from V and 8 bases from J, with 18 bases in between. CDR3 length equals 16 residues. CDR3 sequence (DNA): TGTGCCAGCAGCTTAGTGTGGTCGCAGCTCAGGGATGAGCAGTTCTTC. Translation: CASSLVWSQLRDEQFF. The full variable domain, completed using reference TRBV11-2 and TRBJ2-1, is EAGVAQSPRYKIIEKRQSVAFWCNPISGHATLYWYQQILGQGPKLLIQFQNNGVVDDSQLPKDRFSAERLKGVDSTLKIQPAKLEDSAVYLCASSLVWSQLRDEQFFGPGTRLTVL.

This chain joins TRBV4-1 and TRBJ1-2; D gene ambiguous. CDR3 size: 16 residues. Germline V gene sequence: CDR1 MGHRA, CDR2 YSYEKL. The V end was cut by 0 bases, the J end by 5 bases, with 16 bases between. The CDR3, as DNA: TGCGCCAGCAGCCAAGATTTTGCGGTGCGATGGTATGGCTACACCTTC. Its protein product is CASSQDFAVRWYGYTF.

The chain carries TRBV28 and TRBJ2-4; a weak D match, TRBD2 (6 bases). Germline V CDR1 and CDR2: MDHEN, SYDVKM. Trimming removed 4 bases from V and 6 bases from J, with 16 bases in between. There are 15 residues in the CDR3. CDR3 in DNA: TGTGCCAGCAGTTCGACCGGGAGCGGTAGAAACATTCAGTACTTC. It codes for CASSSTGSGRNIQYF.

The chain carries TRBV5-1 and TRBJ1-4; the D gene is possibly TRBD1 (6 bases). CDR3 size: 16 residues. Germline CDR1 reads SGHRS; CDR2 reads YFSETQ. V dropped 2 bases and J dropped 3 bases, with 14 bases sitting between them. The CDR3 spells CASSFRSGHPNEKLFF. CDR3 coding DNA: TGCGCCAGCAGCTTTCGCTCGGGACACCCTAATGAAAAACTGTTTTTT.

The rearrangement joins TRBV30 to TRBJ2-1, with 8 bases identical to TRBD2. The V and J ends lost 8 bases and 0 bases, in that order; junction bases with no gene match: 3. Per the germline V gene, CDR1 is GTSNPN and CDR2 is SVGIG (reference sequence). CDR3 length: 13 amino acids. The CDR3 loop reads CAGGGSSYNEQFF. The CDR3 DNA follows: TGTGCCGGCGGGGGGAGCTCCTACAATGAGCAGTTCTTC.

The chain couples TRBV27 to TRBJ2-1; 7 nucleotides agree with TRBD1. After removal of 2 bases from V and 8 bases from J, the junction contained 9 bases not matched to a gene. CDR1 MNHEY and CDR2 SMNVEV come from the germline V gene (reference sequence). The CDR3 totals 15 residues. The CDR3 nucleotides are TGTGCCAGCAGTTTAGGTCTAGGGGGCCCCTATGAGCAGTTCTTC. Protein sequence: CASSLGLGGPYEQFF.

The chain joins TRBV7-2 to TRBJ2-3; no definite D call. This CDR3 spans 12 amino acids. Germline CDR1 and CDR2: SGHTA and FQGNSA. Trimming removed 9 bases from V and 5 bases from J, with 12 bases in between. The CDR3 DNA follows: TGTGCCAGTAGGGATCCGGGAGATACGCAGTATTTT. This gives the protein CASRDPGDTQYF.

This rearrangement joins TRBV9 to TRBJ2-1; 9 nucleotides line up with TRBD1. The CDR3 runs to 15 residues. CDR1 is SGDLS and CDR2 is YYNGEE in the germline V gene. V lost 1 base to trimming and J lost 4 bases; unmatched junction nucleotides: 3. The CDR3 nucleotides read TGTGCCAGCAGCGTATTGGGACAGGGATACAATGAGCAGTTCTTC. Its protein product is CASSVLGQGYNEQFF.